The clone carrying this T cell receptor beta chain was picked up a small number of times. Its antigen is not known. One entry per CDR3 protein, called by TCRdb with MiXCR from the RT-PCR reads. Of approximately 500,000 distinct CDR3 sequences detected, around 15% appear once; the ten largest clones hold 11%. This entry is derived from a study of response to subunit inactivated influenza vaccine. From germline, CDR1 is LGHNA and CDR2 YSLEER. This CDR3 contains 15 residues. V lost 4 bases to trimming and J lost 3 bases, with 10 bases between them. The study, taken as a whole, reports: The authors suggested that few new T cells are recruited per seasonal influenza vaccination.

The chain is built from TRBV4-3 and TRBJ1-6; possibly TRBD1 for D (5 bases). The receptor was isolated from a man aged 45 to 65 who received an inactivated influenza vaccine. The specimen was PBMCs from blood, collected 12 days after vaccination. The CDR3 sequence is CASSLQGNYNSPLHF. In DNA, the CDR3 is TGCGCCAGCAGCCTGCAGGGCAACTATAATTCACCCCTCCACTTT.